This T cell receptor beta chain was obtained from a study of blood T cell repertoires in COVID-19. In the authors' workflow: The assay estimated nucleated cells by amplifying reference gene primers. Sequenced by immunoSEQ multiplex PCR; TCRdb stores in-frame clones only, minus some. The DNA was the basis for D and trimming; V, J and clone size are from that table. The table has roughly 35,000 clones, nearly 80% seen once; the top ten hold around a third. Germline V CDR1 and CDR2: MGHRA, YSYEKL. With V trimmed by 1 base and J by 2 bases, 2 bases remained unmatched. CDR3 size: 15 residues. The sequenced material came from peripheral blood. The sequence derives from a man older than 75 with acute or convalescent COVID-19. The chain is built from TRBV4-1 and TRBJ2-5; 9 nucleotides match TRBD2. CDR3 coding DNA: TGCGCCAGCAGCCAAGGAGCGGGGGGTCAAGAGACCCAGTACTTC. It codes for CASSQGAGGQETQYF.